A single sample gave rise to the 3 T cell receptor beta chains below, sequenced in a study of blood T cell repertoires in COVID-19. The protocol was immunoSEQ multiplex PCR, while the TCRdb copy is restricted to in-frame clones and leaves out a portion. The table includes under 200,000 clones, 83% detected once. Sequencing input: peripheral blood. The receptors stem from a woman aged 70-85 years who had recovered from COVID-19.

CDR3 region: CASSLVGRGTPYEQYF. DNA for the CDR3: TGTGCCAGCAGCTTGGTTGGGCGGGGGACACCCTACGAGCAGTACTTC. The chain couples TRBV5-4 to TRBJ2-7, with TRBD2 as a possible D gene (7 bases). V gave up 0 bases and J gave up 2 bases, with 15 bases separating them. From germline, CDR1 is SGHNT and CDR2 YYREEE (reference sequence). The CDR3 is made up of 16 amino acids.

The chain links TRBV5-4 to TRBJ2-7; 11 bases are a match to TRBD2. Germline V gives CDR1 SGHNT, CDR2 YYREEE (reference sequence). This CDR3 has 15 residues. J was trimmed by 2 bases and V by 4 bases; bases with no gene match: 5. As DNA, the CDR3 is TGTGCCAGCAGCACGGGACTAGCGGCCCCCTACGAGCAGTACTTC. Its translation is CASSTGLAAPYEQYF. Supplemented by reference TRBV5-4 and TRBJ2-7, the full variable domain reads ETGVTQSPTHLIKTRGQQVTLRCSSQSGHNTVSWYQQALGQGPQFIFQYYREEENGRGNFPPRFSGLQFPNYSSELNVNALELDDSALYLCASSTGLAAPYEQYFGPGTRLTVT.

CDR3 bases: TGTGCCAGCACCCCTGGGGAGGGGAGGGCTTTCTTT. The encoded protein is CASTPGEGRAFF. The rearrangement joins TRBV4-2 to TRBJ1-1; D might be TRBD1 (5 bases). CDR1 is LGHNA and CDR2 is YNFKEQ in the germline V gene. CDR3 length: 12 amino acids. V lost 7 bases, J lost 11 bases, and 17 bases lay in between.